This T cell receptor (beta chain) appears in the sequencing data of a study of T cell repertoires in cytomegalovirus infection. TCRdb fed the reads into MiXCR, producing one record per CDR3 protein. The repertoire holds a few hundred thousand distinct CDR3 sequences, with about 33% as singletons. At least ten counts were recorded for this clonotype. The antigen is not known. Germline V gene data show CDR1 as SGHNT and CDR2 as YYREEE (reference sequence). V lost 9 bases and J lost 2; bases outside the gene matches: 9. The CDR3 has 14 residues. Study results and limitations: CMV-specific HLA-C-restricted TCR beta clonotypes dominated the ex vivo response. CMV carriers having the relevant HLA were flagged by cumulative public TCR beta family frequency.

The sample was cultured PBMCs, taken from culture after CMV antigen stimulation. The receptor comes from a human donor in good health (CMV status not recorded). Some clones in this sample may be carry-over from other donors' samples. The chain uses TRBV5-4 and TRBJ2-3, with 7 positions matching TRBD2. CDR3 sequence (DNA): TGTGCCACCCTTTCGGGGGGTATCACAGATACGCAGTATTTT. Amino acid sequence: CATLSGGITDTQYF.